These T cell receptor beta chains were read from a single sample in a study of long-term antiretroviral therapy in people with HIV. The data were produced by immunoSEQ multiplex PCR, yet TCRdb's version contains in-frame clones alone and is incomplete. The sample consists of some 15,000 clones, 88% of them appearing once. Sequencing used unsorted PBMCs, obtained 2.1 years after starting antiretroviral therapy. These receptor sequences come from a middle-aged woman with HIV. CDR3s include the opening cysteine and the closing phenylalanine or tryptophan. A D gene is named only where the DNA matches it firmly. Clone size appears in some rows only: once, few, many, or a class for an expanded clone.

>TRBV6-6|.|.|TRBJ1-2|15
CASIKEGNANYGYTF
TGTGCCAGCATTAAGGAGGGGAATGCTAACTATGGCTACACCTTC
>TRBV7-2|.|once|TRBJ2-5|14
CASSLGGGLETQYF
TGTGCCAGCAGCTTAGGCGGGGGCCTGGAGACCCAGTACTTC
>TRBV2|.|.|TRBJ1-2|13
CASSGGLNYGYTF
TGTGCCAGCAGTGGAGGGCTTAACTATGGCTACACCTTC
>TRBV6-5|.|.|TRBJ1-3|11
CACRDGNTIYF
TGTGCCTGCAGGGATGGAAACACCATATATTTT
>TRBV7-2|TRBD1|.|TRBJ1-2|14
CASSSTGTAPDYTF
TGTGCCAGCAGCTCTACCGGGACAGCACCAGACTACACCTTC
>TRBV18|.|once|TRBJ1-2|14
CASSPDEGPYGYTF
TGTGCCAGCTCACCAGATGAGGGCCCATATGGCTACACCTTC
>TRBV6-5|TRBD1|.|TRBJ1-2|14
CASSSTTGHYGYTF
TGTGCCAGCAGTTCCACGACAGGGCACTATGGCTACACCTTC
>TRBV28|.|.|TRBJ2-6|15
CASSLPGSGANVLTF
TGTGCCAGCAGCTTACCGGGGTCTGGGGCCAACGTCCTGACTTTC
>TRBV7-9|.|few|TRBJ1-6|13
CASSLWQGSPLHF
TGTGCCAGCAGCTTATGGCAGGGATCACCCCTCCACTTT
>TRBV5-4|TRBD1|.|TRBJ1-2|15
CASSLTRQGADGYTF
TGTGCCAGCAGCTTGACCCGACAGGGGGCCGACGGCTACACCTTC
>TRBV5-1|TRBD1|.|TRBJ2-5|16
CASSSTGTGGQETQYF
TGCGCCAGCAGCTCAACCGGGACAGGGGGCCAAGAGACCCAGTACTTC
>TRBV6-6|TRBD1|once|TRBJ1-1|14
CASSRQGGYTEAFF
TGTGCCAGCAGCCGACAGGGGGGTTACACTGAAGCTTTCTTT
>TRBV7-9|.|few|TRBJ2-6|16
CASSLSWISGANVLTF
TGTGCCAGCAGCTTATCTTGGATTTCAGGGGCCAACGTCCTGACTTTC
>TRBV30|.|.|TRBJ2-5|13
CAWSKGARETQYF
TGTGCCTGGAGTAAAGGGGCGCGGGAGACCCAGTACTTC
>TRBV5-5|TRBD2|few|TRBJ2-1|16
CASSADYTAGGNEQFF
TGTGCCAGCAGCGCAGACTACACGGCCGGGGGGAATGAGCAGTTCTTC
>TRBV7-2|.|.|TRBJ1-3|17
CASSPQAGETKGNTIYF
TGTGCCAGCAGCCCACAAGCTGGCGAAACCAAGGGAAACACCATATATTTT
>TRBV15|.|.|TRBJ2-1|13
CATSRPGVGEQFF
TGTGCCACCAGCAGGCCAGGGGTTGGGGAGCAGTTCTTC
>TRBV27|TRBD1|few|TRBJ1-6|13
CASTVPRGLGIHF
TGTGCCAGCACCGTACCCAGGGGGCTGGGGATCCACTTT
>TRBV13|.|once|TRBJ2-2|17
CASSFNKGGLPTGELFF
TGTGCCAGCAGTTTCAACAAGGGGGGGCTTCCCACCGGGGAGCTGTTTTTT
>TRBV5-5|.|.|TRBJ1-1|15
CASSLGGTRNTEAFF
TGTGCCAGCAGCTTGGGGGGGACCCGGAACACTGAAGCTTTCTTT
>TRBV30|.|few|TRBJ1-1|14
CAWTSRQVNTEAFF
TGTGCCTGGACGTCGAGACAGGTAAACACTGAAGCTTTCTTT
>TRBV30|.|.|TRBJ1-1|13
CAWTPPVNTEAFF
TGTGCCTGGACTCCGCCGGTGAACACTGAAGCTTTCTTT
>TRBV5-4|.|.|TRBJ2-5|16
CASSLDGRTLAETQYF
TGTGCCAGCAGCTTGGATGGTCGGACGCTCGCAGAGACCCAGTACTTC
>TRBV9|.|.|TRBJ2-1|16
CASSVGGSRGLGEQFF
TGTGCCAGCAGCGTAGGGGGTAGCCGGGGACTCGGTGAGCAGTTCTTC
>TRBV5-1|.|.|TRBJ2-2|12
CASSLLAGELFF
TGCGCCAGCAGCTTGCTTGCCGGGGAGCTGTTTTTT
>TRBV6-6|.|.|TRBJ2-7|14
CASTKLGGRDEQYF
TGTGCCAGCACTAAGCTTGGGGGCAGGGACGAGCAGTACTTC
>TRBV7-2|TRBD1|.|TRBJ2-3|16
CASSLGRGQGTDTQYF
TGTGCCAGCAGCTTAGGGCGAGGACAGGGCACAGATACGCAGTATTTT
>TRBV7-8|TRBD1|few|TRBJ1-5|15
CASSLGVQGSGPQHF
TGTGCCAGCAGCTTAGGGGTACAGGGGAGCGGGCCCCAGCATTTT
>TRBV7-9|.|.|TRBJ2-6|17
CASSLAEGSSGANVLTF
TGTGCCAGCAGCTTAGCAGAGGGTTCCTCTGGGGCCAACGTCCTGACTTTC
>TRBV11-2|.|.|TRBJ1-1|12
CASSRGGEGAFF
TGTGCCAGCAGCCGAGGGGGTGAAGGAGCTTTCTTT
>TRBV7-2|TRBD1|.|TRBJ1-1|14
CASSPRTGDTEAFF
TGTGCCAGCAGCCCTCGGACAGGGGACACTGAAGCTTTCTTT
>TRBV7-8|.|.|TRBJ1-2|17
CASSLGARGSGMSGYTF
TGTGCCAGCAGCTTAGGTGCTCGAGGATCCGGGATGAGTGGCTACACCTTC
>TRBV30|.|once|TRBJ1-6|15
CAWSLGAWGNSPLHF
TGTGCCTGGAGTTTAGGGGCCTGGGGTAATTCACCCCTCCACTTT
>TRBV2|TRBD1|.|TRBJ1-5|15
CASSEGQGDGQPQHF
TGTGCCAGCAGTGAAGGCCAGGGGGACGGTCAGCCCCAGCATTTT
>TRBV18|.|.|TRBJ1-3|15
CASSPPQTSGNTIYF
TGTGCCAGCTCGCCTCCCCAGACCTCTGGAAACACCATATATTTT
>TRBV4-2|TRBD2|.|TRBJ2-7|16
CASSQDLAGGPYEQYF
TGTGCCAGCAGCCAGGACCTAGCGGGGGGCCCCTACGAGCAGTACTTC
>TRBV10-3|.|once|TRBJ1-1|15
CAIRGRGVGAEEAFF
TGTGCCATCAGGGGCAGGGGAGTAGGTGCGGAGGAAGCTTTCTTT
>TRBV30|.|.|TRBJ2-2|16
CASLPLTARGTGELFF
TGTGCCTCACTCCCGCTGACGGCCCGGGGGACCGGGGAGCTGTTTTTT
>TRBV18|TRBD2|.|TRBJ2-3|16
CASSPQTSGGTDTQYF
TGTGCCAGCTCACCACAAACTAGCGGGGGCACAGATACGCAGTATTTT
>TRBV6-1|.|.|TRBJ1-1|14
CASSVGLTNTEAFF
TGTGCCAGCAGTGTAGGTCTGACCAACACTGAAGCTTTCTTT
>TRBV10-1|.|.|TRBJ1-4|15
CASRKTGTTNEKLFF
TGCGCCAGCAGAAAGACAGGAACAACTAATGAAAAACTGTTTTTT
>TRBV2|.|.|TRBJ1-1|13
CASDPGLNTEAFF
TGTGCCAGCGATCCAGGTTTGAACACTGAAGCTTTCTTT
>TRBV7-3|.|.|TRBJ2-5|14
CASSRWAGHETQYF
TGTGCCAGCAGCCGGTGGGCGGGACACGAGACCCAGTACTTC
>TRBV5-1|TRBD1|.|TRBJ1-1|16
CASSLEQGVKVTEAFF
TGCGCCAGCAGCTTGGAGCAGGGGGTTAAGGTGACTGAAGCTTTCTTT
>TRBV30|.|once|TRBJ1-5|17
CAWSVPAGKFSNQPQHF
TGTGCCTGGAGTGTACCGGCAGGGAAGTTTAGCAATCAGCCCCAGCATTTT